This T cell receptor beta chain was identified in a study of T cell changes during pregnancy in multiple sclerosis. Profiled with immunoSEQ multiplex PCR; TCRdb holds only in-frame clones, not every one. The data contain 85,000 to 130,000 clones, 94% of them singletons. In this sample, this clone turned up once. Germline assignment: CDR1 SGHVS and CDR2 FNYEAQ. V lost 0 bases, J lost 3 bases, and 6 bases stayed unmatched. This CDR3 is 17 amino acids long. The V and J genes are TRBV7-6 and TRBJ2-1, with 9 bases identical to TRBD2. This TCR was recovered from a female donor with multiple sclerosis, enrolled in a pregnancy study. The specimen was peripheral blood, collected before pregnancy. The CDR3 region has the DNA TGTGCCAGCAGCTTAGCCCTTAGCGGGAGTCACTACAATGAGCAGTTCTTC. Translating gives CASSLALSGSHYNEQFF.